This is a list of T cell receptor beta chains from one sample in a study of type 1 regulatory T cells. These receptors' antigens are unknown. TCRdb redid the calling of the reads with MiXCR, one entry per CDR3 protein. The sample shows about 62,000 distinct CDR3 sequences, roughly two thirds of them seen only once. Sequences were obtained from cultured non-Tr1 T cells, either the whole culture or a sorted T cell fraction (not recorded which). Source of these receptors: a human donor in good health. CDR3s include the opening cysteine and the closing phenylalanine or tryptophan. The D gene is left open where the match is weak. Clone size is shown for a subset of rows, as once, few, many or a class of expanded clone.

D: TRBD2
size: -
V: TRBV5-6
J: TRBJ2-3
CDR3: CASWITGGGDTQYF
DNA: TGTGCCAGCTGGATTACGGGCGGGGGAGATACGCAGTATTTT

D: -
size: -
V: TRBV10-3
J: TRBJ2-7
CDR3: CAIKGAGEGSYEQYF
DNA: TGTGCCATCAAGGGGGCGGGAGAAGGGTCCTACGAGCAGTACTTC

D: -
size: once
V: TRBV4-1
J: TRBJ2-6
CDR3: CASSQVGVGANVLTF
DNA: TGCGCCAGCAGCCAAGTAGGAGTCGGGGCCAACGTCCTGACTTTC

D: TRBD2
size: -
V: TRBV7-2
J: TRBJ2-3
CDR3: CASIPTSGSSDTQYF
DNA: TGTGCCAGCATCCCGACTAGCGGGAGTTCAGATACGCAGTATTTT

D: TRBD2
size: -
V: TRBV7-2
J: TRBJ2-3
CDR3: CASSLAGLATDTQYF
DNA: TGTGCCAGCAGCTTGGCCGGACTAGCCACAGATACGCAGTATTTT

D: -
size: -
V: TRBV7-2
J: TRBJ1-3
CDR3: CASSARGNSGNTIYF
DNA: TGTGCCAGCAGCGCCAGGGGAAACTCTGGAAACACCATATATTTT

D: -
size: few
V: TRBV21-1
J: TRBJ2-2
CDR3: CASSMPDRGPTGELFF
DNA: TGTGCCAGCAGCATGCCGGACAGGGGGCCCACCGGGGAGCTGTTTTTT

D: -
size: -
V: TRBV7-2
J: TRBJ1-1
CDR3: CASSMDSNMNTEAFF
DNA: TGTGCCAGCAGTATGGACAGCAACATGAACACTGAAGCTTTCTTT

D: -
size: -
V: TRBV5-1
J: TRBJ1-1
CDR3: CASSLDGINTEAFF
DNA: TGCGCCAGCAGCTTGGATGGTATCAACACTGAAGCTTTCTTT

D: TRBD2
size: -
V: TRBV7-8
J: TRBJ2-1
CDR3: CASSPQPGLAVGEQFF
DNA: TGTGCCAGCAGCCCCCAACCGGGACTAGCAGTCGGTGAGCAGTTCTTC

D: -
size: few
V: TRBV5-4
J: TRBJ2-5
CDR3: CASKLPGSGETQYF
DNA: TGTGCCAGCAAGCTTCCGGGATCAGGAGAGACCCAGTACTTC

D: -
size: once
V: TRBV20-1
J: TRBJ1-5
CDR3: CSAVRGNQPQHF
DNA: TGCAGTGCTGTTAGGGGCAATCAGCCCCAGCATTTT

D: TRBD2
size: -
V: TRBV9
J: TRBJ2-7
CDR3: CASSVGLLAGSSYEQYF
DNA: TGTGCCAGCAGCGTAGGGTTACTAGCGGGGAGCTCCTACGAGCAGTACTTC

D: -
size: few
V: TRBV7-2
J: TRBJ2-5
CDR3: CASSSWGGETQYF
DNA: TGTGCCAGCAGCTCTTGGGGGGGCGAGACCCAGTACTTC

D: TRBD1
size: -
V: TRBV5-6
J: TRBJ2-1
CDR3: CASSWGQGAHEQFF
DNA: TGTGCCAGCAGCTGGGGACAGGGGGCGCATGAGCAGTTCTTC

D: -
size: -
V: TRBV7-2
J: TRBJ2-1
CDR3: CASSLVSGWNEQFF
DNA: TGTGCCAGCAGCTTAGTTAGTGGTTGGAATGAGCAGTTCTTC

D: -
size: -
V: TRBV4-1
J: TRBJ2-3
CDR3: CASSRIGQISGTDTQYF
DNA: TGCGCCAGCAGCCGAATTGGACAGATCTCTGGCACAGATACGCAGTATTTT